This T cell receptor beta chain was sequenced in a study of T cell responses to AZD1222 COVID-19 vaccine. Study results and limitations: Nearly half of the spike-specific TCRs reportedly recognize variant regions that carry no mutations. After the peak T cell response, and only then, were repertoires sampled. Clonal diversity may have been underestimated in mostly white British donors. A rise in Spike-specific TCR breadth and depth followed two AZD1222 doses.

Concerning this clone: Antigen: not known.

Using immunoSEQ multiplex PCR, the repertoire was profiled, and TCRdb retains in-frame clones only, with some absent. In the table there are 150,000 to 200,000 clones, approximately 90% of which are singletons. Germline V gene sequence: CDR1 SGHNT, CDR2 YYREEE (reference sequence). After removal of 0 bases from V and 1 base from J, the junction contained 1 base not matched to a gene. CDR3 size: 15 residues. V gene TRBV5-4 combines with J gene TRBJ1-1; TRBD1 matches at 9 bases. The TCR originated in an adult in good health. Sample: peripheral blood, taken on day 0 of AZD1222 vaccination. In DNA, the CDR3 is TGTGCCAGCAGCTTGGACAGGGGGCCGAACACTGAAGCTTTCTTT. Protein product: CASSLDRGPNTEAFF.